Reported below is one T cell receptor beta chain. Its antigen is still unknown. This CDR3 is built from 14 residues. V trimming: 5 bases; J trimming: 4 bases; junction bases outside the gene matches: 6. Per the germline V gene, CDR1 is SGHKS and CDR2 is YYEKEE (reference sequence). This specimen comes from a study of cytomegalovirus exposure and HLA in healthy donors. Some clones are missing from TCRdb's copy, which holds only in-frame ones; the method was immunoSEQ multiplex PCR. The sample has approximately 160,000 clones, approximately 80% seen once. Findings and caveats of the study: Generally TCR sequences proved uncommon, though certain public TCRs appeared in numerous donors. CMV antigen specificity was confirmed in vitro for three CMV-associated chains.

The sample comprised PBMCs. The J gene is TRBJ1-1, the V gene TRBV5-5, with TRBD1 matching 9 bases. The clonotype comes from a man between 25 and 39 years old in good health and CMV-seropositive. CDR3 nucleotide sequence: TGTGCCAGCAGACAAGGGACAGGGTTCACTGAAGCTTTCTTT. Residues: CASRQGTGFTEAFF.